The 26 T cell receptor beta chains below were found in one sample sequenced in a study of cytomegalovirus exposure and HLA in healthy donors. The PCR contained 60 Vbeta and 13 Jbeta primers. Measured with immunoSEQ multiplex PCR; TCRdb has only the in-frame clones, and not every one. This sample's clone table lists around 110,000 clones. Sequencing was carried out using PBMCs. The receptors shown here come from a man aged 30-40 years in good health and CMV-seronegative.

The V gene is TRBV6-6, the J gene TRBJ1-1, with 7 bases identical to TRBD1. J gave up 1 base and V 0 bases, and 2 bases lay outside the gene matches. Germline V gives CDR1 MNHNY, CDR2 SVGAGI (reference sequence). The CDR3 runs to 15 residues. CDR3 loop: CASSYSRQGNTEAFF. CDR3 coding DNA: TGTGCCAGCAGTTACTCGAGACAGGGGAACACTGAAGCTTTCTTT.

V gene TRBV7-9 combines with J gene TRBJ1-1, with D uncertain. The CDR3 is 15 residues long. Looked up from germline, CDR1 is SEHNR and CDR2 is FQNEAQ (reference sequence). V was trimmed by 5 bases and J by 4 bases, leaving 17 bases between them. CDR3 sequence: CASSPPFRVSTEAFF. The CDR3 DNA sequence: TGTGCCAGCAGCCCTCCATTCCGGGTATCCACTGAAGCTTTCTTT.

The gene calls are TRBV5-1 and TRBJ2-5; 9 bases line up with TRBD2. The junction had 11 bases not matched to a gene; V was cut back by 4 bases and J by 4 bases. This CDR3 has 16 residues. Germline CDR1 is SGHRS and CDR2 is YFSETQ. This CDR3 reads CASSRGVAGVRETQYF. Here the CDR3 DNA reads TGCGCCAGCAGCCGGGGGGTAGCGGGGGTACGAGAGACCCAGTACTTC.

The gene calls are TRBV4-3 and TRBJ2-3, with D uncertain. This CDR3 is built from 14 residues. The V end was cut by 0 bases, the J end by 3 bases, with 7 bases between. The V gene's germline CDR1 is LGHNA and CDR2 YSLEER. CDR3: CASSQEVRTDTQYF. The CDR3 DNA follows: TGCGCCAGCAGCCAAGAGGTCCGGACAGATACGCAGTATTTT.

The CDR3: CASSYGQTRNEKLFF. CDR3 nucleotide sequence: TGTGCCAGCAGTTACGGGCAGACCCGTAATGAAAAACTGTTTTTT. V usage is TRBV6-5 and J usage is TRBJ1-4; D not certain. CDR3 length: 15 amino acids. V dropped 2 bases and J dropped 4 bases, with 11 bases sitting between them. CDR1 and CDR2 from the germline V gene are MNHEY and SVGAGI.

For this clone: Additional DNA sequences in this sample encode the identical CDR3. V and J are TRBV5-4 and TRBJ1-1; 8 bases are a match to TRBD1. Germline values: CDR1 SGHNT, CDR2 YYREEE (reference sequence). With V trimmed by 4 bases and J by 1 base, 3 bases remained unmatched. The CDR3 sequence is 14 residues long. CDR3 region: CASSPGQGNTEAFF. The CDR3 DNA reads TGTGCCAGCAGCCCCGGACAGGGGAACACTGAAGCTTTCTTT.

V is TRBV9 and J is TRBJ2-1; 10 nucleotides line up with TRBD2. The J segment lost 6 bases and the V segment lost 4 bases, leaving 16 bases of the junction unmatched. There are 18 residues in the CDR3. Looked up from germline, CDR1 is SGDLS and CDR2 is YYNGEE. CDR3 nucleotide sequence: TGTGCCAGCAGCCCGCGGGGGGCTAGCGGGGGCCCATCCAATGAGCAGTTCTTC. Amino acids: CASSPRGASGGPSNEQFF.

This chain connects TRBV10-2 to TRBJ1-2, with TRBD1 matching over 10 bases. J gave up 4 bases and V 10 bases, and 6 bases lay outside the gene matches. This CDR3 is built from 13 residues. Germline lookup yields CDR1 WSHSY and CDR2 SAAADI. DNA for the CDR3: TGCGCCACCAGCCGGGACAGGGGCTATGGCTACACCTTC. Protein: CATSRDRGYGYTF.

CDR3 in amino acids: CASSEVLANTEAFF. CDR3 coding DNA: TGTGCCAGCAGTGAAGTGCTGGCGAACACTGAAGCTTTCTTT. The V gene is TRBV2, the J gene TRBJ1-1, with D hard to call. This CDR3 has 14 amino acids. Trimming stripped 1 base from V and 1 base from J, with 7 bases between. Germline CDR1 SNHLY, CDR2 FYNNEI.

V and J are TRBV27 and TRBJ2-7, with D unclear. The CDR3 contains 15 residues. Trimming shortened V by 2 bases and J by 2 bases, and 13 bases separated the two germline ends. CDR1 is MNHEY, CDR2 SMNVEV, per germline (reference sequence). The CDR3 coding sequence is TGTGCCAGCAGTTTAAGCTCCGGTGAGGCCTACGAGCAGTACTTC. Translated: CASSLSSGEAYEQYF.

The gene calls are TRBV7-9 and TRBJ2-7; TRBD1 is a possible D gene (6 bases). The CDR3 contains 13 residues. Looked up from germline, CDR1 is SEHNR and CDR2 is FQNEAQ (reference sequence). The V end was cut by 4 bases, the J end by 5 bases, with 12 bases between. DNA of the CDR3: TGTGCCAGCAGCTGGACAGATGGCGACGAGCAGTACTTC. Protein: CASSWTDGDEQYF.

V gene TRBV5-1 combines with J gene TRBJ2-7; 9 bases align to TRBD1. J was trimmed by 7 bases and V by 4 bases; bases with no gene match: 6. Germline V gene data show CDR1 as SGHRS and CDR2 as YFSETQ. The CDR3 spans 13 residues. The CDR3 bases are TGCGCCAGCAGCCACGGGACAGGGAGTGAGCAGTACTTC. Translated, it gives CASSHGTGSEQYF.

V gene TRBV7-9 combines with J gene TRBJ1-1; the D gene is possibly TRBD1 (6 bases). This CDR3 region has 16 residues. V was shortened by 2 bases and J by 3 bases, with 16 bases between the two germline ends. Germline V gene data show CDR1 as SEHNR and CDR2 as FQNEAQ (reference sequence). CDR3 protein: CASSLTGGRRDTEAFF. Here the CDR3 DNA reads TGTGCCAGCAGCTTAACCGGGGGGCGACGCGACACTGAAGCTTTCTTT.

The V gene is TRBV10-3, the J gene TRBJ2-1; 12 nucleotides line up with TRBD2. The CDR3 is 15 amino acids. Germline lookup yields CDR1 ENHRY and CDR2 SYGVKD. V lost 8 bases to trimming and J lost 9 bases; unmatched junction nucleotides: 11. The CDR3 DNA follows: TGTGCCATCCTCACCGGGGCTAGCGGGGGGGGTGAGCAGTTCTTC. Translated: CAILTGASGGGEQFF.

The genes are TRBV6-6 and TRBJ1-3, with 8 bases lining up with TRBD1. The junction had 6 bases not matched to a gene; V was cut back by 4 bases and J by 4 bases. From germline, CDR1 is MNHNY and CDR2 SVGAGI (reference sequence). The CDR3 runs to 15 residues. CDR3 amino acids: CASSSQDRDGNTIYF. The CDR3 DNA reads as TGTGCCAGCAGTTCCCAGGACAGGGACGGAAACACCATATATTTT.

This chain uses TRBV5-4 with TRBJ1-4; D is unclear. V lost 0 bases, J lost 5 bases, and 11 bases lay in between. CDR1 is SGHNT, CDR2 YYREEE, per germline (reference sequence). The CDR3 spans 15 residues. As DNA, the CDR3 is TGTGCCAGCAGCTTGGCCAAAAACGGGAATGAAAAACTGTTTTTT. Translation gives CASSLAKNGNEKLFF.

The chain uses TRBV19 and TRBJ2-5; D perhaps matches TRBD2 (6 bases). The V gene lost 3 bases and the J gene lost 4 bases, with 9 bases spanning the gap. CDR3 length equals 13 residues. Germline V gives CDR1 LNHDA, CDR2 SQIVND (reference sequence). The CDR3 reads CASSIKAGETQYF. Here the CDR3 DNA reads TGTGCCAGTAGTATCAAAGCGGGAGAGACCCAGTACTTC.

The V and J genes are TRBV28 and TRBJ2-1; 13 bases are a match to TRBD2. Losses at the gene ends were 10 bases for V and 7 bases for J; bases not matched to a gene: 7. Germline V lookup: CDR1 MDHEN, CDR2 SYDVKM. The CDR3 spans 14 residues. Written as DNA, the CDR3 is TGTGCCATTTCGACTAGCGGGGGGATGAATGAGCAGTTCTTC. This sequence encodes CAISTSGGMNEQFF.

The chain recombines TRBV28 with TRBJ2-5, with TRBD1 as a possible D gene (6 bases). This CDR3 has 12 amino acids. Germline V gene sequence: CDR1 MDHEN, CDR2 SYDVKM. The V and J ends lost 8 bases and 4 bases respectively, with 11 bases between them. The CDR3 coding sequence is TGTGCCAGCGCCACGACAGGAGAGACCCAGTACTTC. It is translated as CASATTGETQYF.

The gene calls are TRBV5-4 and TRBJ2-5, with 7 bases identical to TRBD1. The J call may be mistaken, given a closer DNA end match to TRBJ2-7. The CDR3 covers 14 residues. CDR1 is SGHNT, CDR2 YYREEE, per germline (reference sequence). The CDR3 loop reads CASSPPGQPSEQYF. The CDR3 nucleotides read TGTGCCAGCAGCCCTCCGGGACAGCCGTCCGAGCAGTACTTC.

V is TRBV29-1 and J is TRBJ2-5, with D tentatively TRBD2 (7 bases). With 2 bases removed from V and 5 bases from J, the gap between germline ends came to 12 bases. The length of the CDR3 is 13 residues. The germline gives CDR1 SQVTM, CDR2 ANQGSEA. This CDR3 reads CSVERGARETQYF. DNA of the CDR3: TGCAGCGTTGAACGGGGGGCAAGGGAGACCCAGTACTTC.

The CDR3 DNA reads TGCGCCAGCAGCCCCACAGGGTTCGCTAATGAAAAACTGTTTTTT. It is translated as CASSPTGFANEKLFF. The J gene is TRBJ1-4, the V gene TRBV5-1; tentatively, D is TRBD1 (6 bases). The CDR3 totals 15 residues. The V gene lost 4 bases and the J gene lost 3 bases, with 13 bases spanning the gap. In germline, CDR1 is SGHRS, CDR2 YFSETQ.

The chain is built from TRBV7-7 and TRBJ2-1; 7 bases are a match to TRBD1. Germline assignment: CDR1 SSHAT and CDR2 FNYEAQ (reference sequence). V lost 4 bases to trimming and J lost 7 bases; unmatched junction nucleotides: 4. The CDR3 runs to 13 residues. In nucleotides, the CDR3 is TGTGCCAGCAGCTCCGGGACAGAGAATGAGCAGTTCTTC. As protein: CASSSGTENEQFF.

The chain carries TRBV7-9 and TRBJ2-7; D may be TRBD2 (5 bases). The V and J ends lost 1 base and 7 bases respectively, with 29 bases between them. Germline CDR1 reads SEHNR; CDR2 reads FQNEAQ (reference sequence). The CDR3 totals 19 residues. This chain's CDR3 is CASSLDGDWAALRLWEQYF. The CDR3 nucleotides are TGTGCCAGCAGCTTAGACGGGGATTGGGCCGCCCTACGACTGTGGGAGCAGTACTTC. Supplemented by reference TRBV7-9 and TRBJ2-7, the full variable domain reads DTGVSQNPRHKITKRGQNVTFRCDPISEHNRLYWYRQTLGQGPEFLTYFQNEAQLEKSRLLSDRFSAERPKGSFSTLEIQRTEQGDSAMYLCASSLDGDWAALRLWEQYFGPGTRLTVT.

This chain uses TRBV7-9 with TRBJ2-5, with 8 bases lining up with TRBD1. The J segment lost 2 bases and the V segment lost 1 base, leaving 3 bases of the junction unmatched. Germline assignment: CDR1 SEHNR and CDR2 FQNEAQ (reference sequence). The length of the CDR3 is 15 residues. CDR3 DNA: TGTGCCAGCAGCTTAGGACAGGGGACGCAAGAGACCCAGTACTTC. The encoded protein is CASSLGQGTQETQYF.

The chain employs TRBV30 and TRBJ1-2, with 12 bases matching TRBD1. V lost 0 bases and J lost 3; bases outside the gene matches: 2. The CDR3 has 15 amino acids. The germline V gene has CDR1 GTSNPN and CDR2 SVGIG (reference sequence). CDR3 bases: TGTGCCTGGAGTGTAGGGACAGGGGGCCACTATGGCTACACCTTC. Amino acids: CAWSVGTGGHYGYTF.